This T cell receptor beta chain originates from a study of shared clonotypes between healthy human individuals. Study background: The people who gave samples were two women and three men aged 18 to 49.

Note on this clone: Its specificity is not known.

This CDR3 comprises 17 residues. Germline V gene lookup returns CDR1 MDHEN and CDR2 SYDVKM. The trim removed 6 bases at V and 8 bases at J, leaving 14 bases unmatched. TCRdb's copy holds only in-frame clones and misses some; the assay was immunoSEQ multiplex PCR. This sample carries hundreds of thousands of clones, just over 95% of them seen once, and the ten largest clones take approximately 0.3%. Broader study findings: The generation probabilities recorded for non-shared clonotypes fell below those of clonotypes shared by all four donors.

To make CD8 memory, CD45RO+ cells were put together with CCR7-negative CD45RA+ TemRA cells. The sample taken for sequencing was memory CD8+ T cells sorted from blood. As for subset: CD45RO+ cells pooled with CCR7-negative TemRA cells. The sequence was collected from a man younger than 40 in good health. V usage is TRBV28 and J usage is TRBJ2-1; 12 bases match TRBD1. CDR3 residues: CASSSLTRDRGLDEQFF. The CDR3 coding sequence is TGTGCCAGCAGCTCACTTACCCGGGACAGGGGGCTAGATGAGCAGTTCTTC.